This T cell receptor (beta chain) originates from a study of cytomegalovirus exposure and HLA in healthy donors. V trimming: 3 bases; J trimming: 3 bases; junction bases outside the gene matches: 4. The germline V gene encodes CDR1 GTSNPN and CDR2 SVGIG (reference sequence). The CDR3 loop spans 14 amino acids. Profiled with immunoSEQ multiplex PCR; TCRdb holds only in-frame clones, not every one. The sample holds more than 300,000 clones; about nine tenths are singletons and the top ten take approximately 0.8%. The receptor's source is a woman younger than 30 in good health and CMV-seronegative. V usage is TRBV30 and J usage is TRBJ2-7; TRBD1 matches at 11 bases. Source material: PBMCs. The CDR3 is CAWRGGTGGYEQYF. The DNA of the CDR3 is TGTGCCTGGAGAGGTGGGACAGGGGGCTACGAGCAGTACTTC. Combining the CDR3 with reference TRBV30 and TRBJ2-7 gives the whole variable domain SQTIHQWPATLVQPVGSPLSLECTVEGTSNPNLYWYRQAAGRGLQLLFYSVGIGQISSEVPQNLSASRPQDRQFILSSKKLLLSDSGFYLCAWRGGTGGYEQYFGPGTRLTVT.